The rows below give T cell receptor beta chains drawn from one sample of a study of early T cells in non-severe SARS-CoV-2 infection. TCRdb re-called the 5' RACE reads with MiXCR, one entry per CDR3 protein. The repertoire holds about 68,000 distinct CDR3 sequences, with 9% to 15% as singletons. The sequenced sample consisted of whole blood. These TCRs come from an adult who was a healthcare worker with PCR-confirmed SARS-CoV-2 infection or an uninfected control (not recorded which). Both conserved end residues are part of each CDR3. The D gene is left open where the match is weak. Clone size is not always given. Where it is, it says once, few, many or a class for expanded clones.

j_call d_call v_call clone_size cdr3_aa cdr3_nt
TRBJ1-2 TRBD1 TRBV7-9 many CASSSGQGFGYTF TGTGCCAGCAGCTCCGGACAGGGGTTTGGCTACACCTTC
TRBJ2-7 TRBD1 TRBV11-2 few CASSLAPGTGYEQYF TGTGCCAGCAGCTTAGCCCCCGGGACAGGCTACGAGCAGTACTTC
TRBJ2-7 NA TRBV7-9 NA CASSPPGPLYEQYF TGTGCCAGCAGCCCCCCCGGGCCCCTCTACGAGCAGTACTTC
TRBJ1-1 TRBD1 TRBV18 few CASSLKGQGLQNTEAFF TGTGCCAGCTCACTCAAGGGACAGGGGCTACAAAACACTGAAGCTTTCTTT
TRBJ2-3 NA TRBV6-5 few CASKNGGPTDTQYF TGTGCCAGCAAAAACGGGGGTCCCACAGATACGCAGTATTTT
TRBJ2-3 TRBD2 TRBV7-9 NA CASSINHVSGGAGKDTQYF TGTGCCAGCAGCATAAACCACGTGAGCGGGGGGGCAGGAAAGGATACGCAGTATTTT
TRBJ2-5 TRBD2 TRBV10-3 NA CAISLTSPQETQYF TGTGCCATCAGCCTGACTAGCCCCCAAGAGACCCAGTACTTC
TRBJ2-2 NA TRBV6-4 many CASKGGDDTGELFF TGTGCCAGCAAAGGAGGGGACGACACCGGGGAGCTGTTTTTT
TRBJ2-7 NA TRBV14 once CASNIVRDKDYEQYF TGTGCCAGCAATATCGTTCGGGACAAAGACTACGAGCAGTACTTC
TRBJ2-3 TRBD2 TRBV5-1 few CASSGLVTDTQYF TGCGCCAGCAGCGGACTAGTTACAGATACGCAGTATTTT
TRBJ2-7 NA TRBV30 few CAWSDAGSYEQYF TGTGCCTGGAGTGACGCAGGCAGCTACGAGCAGTACTTC
TRBJ1-1 NA TRBV5-1 few CASSLDEMSEAFF TGCGCCAGCAGCTTGGACGAGATGAGTGAAGCTTTCTTT
TRBJ1-4 TRBD1 TRBV10-3 few CAISETGAKLFF TGTGCCATCAGTGAGACAGGGGCTAAACTGTTTTTT
TRBJ1-5 NA TRBV20-1 medium-sized CSAIKAFDSNQPQHF TGCAGTGCTATAAAAGCTTTTGATAGCAATCAGCCCCAGCATTTT
TRBJ1-5 NA TRBV12-3/TRBV12-4 few CASSLGVRPGNQPQHF TGTGCCAGCAGTTTAGGTGTTCGTCCGGGCAATCAGCCCCAGCATTTT
TRBJ2-3 NA TRBV9 NA CASSVDARVDTQYF TGTGCCAGCAGCGTAGACGCCAGAGTAGATACGCAGTATTTT
TRBJ1-2 NA TRBV2 many CASKSAQADYGYTF TGTGCCAGCAAGTCGGCGCAGGCCGACTATGGCTACACCTTC
TRBJ2-5 NA TRBV12-3/TRBV12-4 few CASSFGRGQETQYF TGTGCCAGCAGTTTTGGACGGGGCCAAGAGACCCAGTACTTC
TRBJ2-1 NA TRBV12-3/TRBV12-4 NA CASSLLNRNEQFF TGTGCCAGCAGTTTATTAAACAGAAATGAGCAGTTCTTC
TRBJ2-1 NA TRBV7-9 few CASSPTGPPREFF TGTGCCAGCAGCCCAACCGGGCCCCCGAGGGAGTTCTTC
TRBJ2-1 TRBD2 TRBV29-1 once CSVGWEGTFNNEQFF TGCAGCGTTGGCTGGGAGGGCACCTTTAACAATGAGCAGTTCTTC
TRBJ2-5 TRBD2 TRBV9 few CASSFSGGPFSQETQYF TGTGCCAGCAGCTTCAGCGGGGGGCCGTTCTCCCAAGAGACCCAGTACTTC
TRBJ2-7 NA TRBV7-6 NA CASSLAPPRGAYEQYF TGTGCCAGCAGCTTAGCCCCCCCCAGGGGGGCCTACGAGCAGTACTTC
TRBJ1-5 NA TRBV6-4 many CASILGGGNQPQHF TGTGCCAGCATCTTAGGAGGAGGCAATCAGCCCCAGCATTTT
TRBJ2-1 TRBD2 TRBV12-3/TRBV12-4 few CASTLGLAGGPGNEQFF TGTGCCAGCACCCTGGGACTAGCGGGGGGGCCGGGAAATGAGCAGTTCTTC
TRBJ1-6 NA TRBV7-9 many CASSGRDGYNSPLHF TGTGCCAGCAGCGGACGGGATGGCTATAATTCACCCCTCCACTTT
TRBJ1-3 NA TRBV6-6 few CASSLSPLTAPTGNTIYF TGTGCCAGCAGCCTCTCACCCTTGACAGCTCCGACGGGAAACACCATATATTTT
TRBJ2-7 NA TRBV6-5 NA CASSYSRVVFYEQYF TGTGCCAGCAGTTACTCTCGGGTCGTCTTCTACGAGCAGTACTTC
TRBJ1-6 NA TRBV2 few CASSGDSSYNSPLHF TGTGCCAGCAGTGGCGACAGCTCCTATAATTCACCCCTCCACTTT
TRBJ2-3 TRBD2 TRBV20-1 few CSARTSGGASDTQYF TGCAGTGCTAGGACTAGCGGGGGGGCGTCAGATACGCAGTATTTT
TRBJ2-7 NA TRBV28 NA CATTRGPTYEQYF TGTGCCACCACCCGGGGGCCCACCTACGAGCAGTACTTC
TRBJ1-3 NA TRBV6-6 few CASSYSRSLGGNTIYF TGTGCCAGCAGTTACTCGAGGTCACTCGGTGGAAACACCATATATTTT